This passage covers 7 T cell receptor beta chains from one sample sequenced in a study of T cell responses to AZD1222 COVID-19 vaccine. Using immunoSEQ multiplex PCR, the repertoire was profiled, and TCRdb retains in-frame clones only, with some absent. The table records about 120,000 clones, approximately 83% of them present only once. Specimen: peripheral blood, collected on day 0 of AZD1222 vaccination. Receptors originate from an adult in good health.

This sequence joins TRBV6-2 or TRBV6-3 and TRBJ1-6; no clear D gene. There are 18 residues in the CDR3. V dropped 2 bases and J dropped 1 base, with 15 bases sitting between them. Germline loops: CDR1 MNHEY, CDR2 SVGEGT. The CDR3 region is CASSYSRTLASYNSPLHF. As DNA, the CDR3 is TGTGCCAGCAGTTACAGCAGGACTCTAGCGTCCTATAATTCACCCCTCCACTTT.

V and J are TRBV7-2 and TRBJ2-7; 8 positions match TRBD2. Losses at the gene ends were 2 bases for V and 2 bases for J; bases not matched to a gene: 5. Germline CDR1 SGHTA, CDR2 FQGNSA. This CDR3 has 15 amino acids. Written as DNA, the CDR3 is TGTGCCAGCAGCTTATACAGCGGGGGAACCTACGAGCAGTACTTC. Its translation: CASSLYSGGTYEQYF.

The rearrangement joins TRBV6-5 to TRBJ1-5; 7 bases are shared with TRBD1. CDR1 is MNHEY and CDR2 is SVGAGI in the germline V gene. The CDR3 runs to 14 residues. Germline trimming cut 6 bases from V and 6 bases from J; bases unmatched to any gene: 8. The chain's CDR3 is CASRKGTESQPQHF. CDR3 DNA sequence: TGTGCCAGCAGGAAGGGGACAGAGAGTCAGCCCCAGCATTTT.

The V call is TRBV11-2, the J call TRBJ2-5, with TRBD1 matching 7 bases. The CDR3 contains 16 residues. Trimming at V came to 1 base and at J to 6 bases, leaving 11 bases not matched to a gene. CDR1 is SGHAT and CDR2 is FQNNGV in the germline V gene. The CDR3 region is CASSLGEGGYGKTQYF. CDR3 in DNA: TGTGCCAGCAGCTTAGGCGAAGGGGGCTATGGGAAGACCCAGTACTTC.

The V call is TRBV21-1, the J call TRBJ2-7. TRBV21-1 is an annotated pseudogene. The CDR3 loop spans 17 amino acids. In nucleotides, the CDR3 is TGTGCCAGCAGCCAAGAGATGGGGGTAATTCCCTCCTACGAGCAGTACTTC. This codes for CASSQEMGVIPSYEQYF.

This chain links TRBV5-1 with TRBJ2-1; D remains ambiguous. Germline loops: CDR1 SGHRS, CDR2 YFSETQ. Trimming took off 0 bases at V and 10 bases at J, with 5 bases between the two ends. The CDR3 totals 11 residues. CDR3 DNA: TGCGCCAGCAGCTTGGTGGAGGAGCAGTTCTTC. Amino acids: CASSLVEEQFF.

This sequence joins TRBV3-1 (or the pseudogene TRBV3-2) and TRBJ1-3; TRBD1 matches 7 bases. V trimming: 4 bases; J trimming: 3 bases; junction bases outside the gene matches: 3. Per germline, CDR1 LGHDT and CDR2 YNNKEL (reference sequence). This CDR3 contains 14 residues. The CDR3 reads CASSPDRVGNTIYF. CDR3 in DNA: TGTGCCAGCAGCCCCGACAGGGTTGGAAACACCATATATTTT.